The rows below give T cell receptor beta chains drawn from one sample of a study of blood T cell repertoires in COVID-19. Measured with immunoSEQ multiplex PCR; TCRdb has only the in-frame clones, and not every one. The sample includes 150,000 to 200,000 clones, around four fifths of them seen just once. Material for sequencing was peripheral blood. The receptors shown here come from a woman aged 80 or over with acute or convalescent COVID-19. Both conserved end residues are part of each CDR3. Fields, in order: D gene, clone size, V gene, J gene, CDR3 protein, CDR3 DNA. The D gene is left open where the match is weak. Clone size appears in some rows only: once, few, many, or a class for an expanded clone.

TRBD2,.,TRBV5-4,TRBJ2-2,CASSPGRLAGVGELFF,TGTGCCAGCAGCCCAGGGAGACTAGCGGGAGTCGGGGAGCTGTTTTTT
TRBD1,once,TRBV4-3,TRBJ1-2,CASSQEWGTGGTFNYGYTF,TGCGCCAGCAGCCAAGAGTGGGGGACAGGGGGAACATTTAACTATGGCTACACCTTC
TRBD2,.,TRBV19,TRBJ2-2,CASRRTAGGPNTGELFF,TGTGCCAGTAGACGGACAGCGGGAGGACCGAACACCGGGGAGCTGTTTTTT
TRBD2,.,TRBV5-1,TRBJ2-3,CASRSSGSTDTQYF,TGCGCCAGCAGATCTAGCGGGAGCACAGATACGCAGTATTTT
TRBD2,.,TRBV11-3,TRBJ2-7,CASSPGLAGEGYEQYF,TGTGCCAGCAGCCCGGGGCTAGCGGGGGAAGGATACGAGCAGTACTTC
.,.,TRBV30,TRBJ1-5,CAWRVGWEGGNQPQHF,TGTGCCTGGAGAGTAGGTTGGGAAGGGGGCAATCAGCCCCAGCATTTT
.,.,TRBV5-1,TRBJ2-5,CASSLSSVETQYF,TGCGCCAGCAGCTTGTCTAGCGTAGAGACCCAGTACTTC
TRBD1,medium-sized,TRBV6-4,TRBJ1-1,CASSDPGQVMNTEAFF,TGTGCCAGCAGTGACCCGGGACAGGTTATGAACACTGAAGCTTTCTTT
.,once,TRBV19,TRBJ2-3,CASSIGGFSTDTQYF,TGTGCCAGTAGTATCGGCGGGTTCTCCACAGATACGCAGTATTTT
.,once,TRBV27,TRBJ2-5,CASSLWGGRVETQYF,TGTGCCAGCAGTTTATGGGGTGGCAGGGTGGAGACCCAGTACTTC
.,.,TRBV5-1,TRBJ2-7,CASSSLLAFYEQYF,TGCGCCAGCAGCTCCCTACTAGCTTTCTACGAGCAGTACTTC
.,.,TRBV6-1,TRBJ1-6,CASSDEGALYNSPLHF,TGTGCCAGCAGTGATGAAGGGGCGCTCTATAATTCACCCCTCCACTTT
TRBD2,.,TRBV9,TRBJ2-3,CASSVEATSGGGNTQYF,TGTGCCAGCAGCGTAGAGGCCACTAGCGGTGGGGGAAATACGCAGTATTTT
.,.,TRBV29-1,TRBJ1-1,CSVDQGGIDTEAFF,TGCAGCGTTGATCAGGGAGGGATCGACACTGAAGCTTTCTTT
TRBD2,.,TRBV19,TRBJ2-7,CASSREGRGTIYEQYF,TGTGCCAGTAGCAGGGAGGGTCGGGGTACCATCTACGAGCAGTACTTC
TRBD1,.,TRBV12-5,TRBJ2-1,CASGLSRTGGNEQFF,TGTGCTAGTGGTTTGTCCCGGACAGGGGGGAATGAGCAGTTCTTC
.,.,TRBV6-1,TRBJ2-1,CASSRPPRGAEQFF,TGTGCCAGCAGTCGCCCCCCAAGGGGCGCTGAGCAGTTCTTC
.,.,TRBV5-5,TRBJ2-3,CASSFRPGSGQDTQYF,TGTGCCAGCAGCTTCCGCCCCGGCAGCGGGCAAGATACGCAGTATTTT
TRBD2,.,TRBV19,TRBJ2-3,CASTTGGQDTQYF,TGTGCCAGTACCACGGGGGGGCAAGATACGCAGTATTTT
.,.,TRBV2,TRBJ2-7,CASSETGPPSYEQYF,TGTGCCAGCAGTGAGACAGGCCCCCCCTCCTACGAGCAGTACTTC
.,.,TRBV7-9,TRBJ2-1,CASSLEDFRDEQFF,TGTGCCAGCAGCTTAGAGGATTTTCGGGATGAGCAGTTCTTC
TRBD2,.,TRBV3-1/TRBV3-2,TRBJ2-2,CASSPGGGELFF,TGTGCCAGCAGCCCGGGGGGCGGGGAGCTGTTTTTT